These 21 T cell receptor beta chains originate from one sample sequenced in a study of T cells in Graves' hyperthyroidism and ophthalmopathy. Amplification yielded TCR beta CDR3 regions, with RNA transcripts as the source. Carried out on the TCR CDR3, a first-round RT-PCR used the HTBI primer set. TCRdb re-analysed the multiplex PCR reads in MiXCR, keeping a single row per CDR3 protein. The sample shows approximately 870,000 distinct CDR3 sequences, 38% of them seen only once. Sequenced sample: blood. All receptors come from a man aged 18-30 years with Graves' hyperthyroidism.

A note on this clonotype: A read error may explain this, as a much larger clone is one base away. In DNA form, the CDR3 reads TGCAGTGCTAGAGCTGGGACAGGGAATCAGCACCAGCATTTT. Amino acids: CSARAGTGNQHQHF. V gene TRBV20-1 combines with J gene TRBJ1-5; 9 bases fit TRBD1. Per germline, CDR1 DFQATT and CDR2 SNEGSKA (reference sequence). The CDR3 spans 14 residues.

This clonotype was counted ten times or more. The rearrangement links TRBV20-1 to TRBJ2-7, with D possibly matching TRBD1 (5 bases). This CDR3 contains 13 residues. The V gene lost 3 bases and the J gene lost 3 bases, with 12 bases spanning the gap. The germline CDR1 and CDR2 sequences are DFQATT and SNEGSKA (reference sequence). DNA for the CDR3: TGCAGTGCTAGCCGCGACAGCGACTACGAGCAGTACTTC. It specifies CSASRDSDYEQYF.

This clonotype was seen only a few times. The chain recombines TRBV7-9 with TRBJ2-2; D gene unclear. Germline lookup yields CDR1 SEHNR and CDR2 FQNEAQ (reference sequence). V lost 3 bases and J 6 bases, leaving 14 bases between the germline ends. The CDR3 consists of 15 residues. CDR3 in DNA: TGTGCCAGCAGCTTTCAAAACCTTAGGTCCGGGGAGCTGTTTTTT. This translates into CASSFQNLRSGELFF.

J is TRBJ1-1 and V is TRBV5-1, with TRBD1 matching 9 bases. The length of the CDR3 is 16 residues. V trimming: 0 bases; J trimming: 4 bases; junction bases outside the gene matches: 7. Germline V CDR1 and CDR2: SGHRS, YFSETQ. CDR3 sequence: CASSLAPGQGGTEAFF. In DNA form, the CDR3 reads TGCGCCAGCAGCTTGGCTCCGGGACAGGGAGGCACTGAAGCTTTCTTT.

This clonotype was seen ten or more times. The J gene is TRBJ1-6, the V gene TRBV9; D might be TRBD1 (5 bases). Deletions cut 0 bases from V and 13 bases from J, with 14 bases between. CDR1 and CDR2 from the germline V gene are SGDLS and YYNGEE. This CDR3 has 14 amino acids. This chain's CDR3 is CASSVGGPQAPLHF. The CDR3 coding sequence is TGTGCCAGCAGCGTAGGAGGACCACAGGCGCCCCTCCACTTT.

This chain connects TRBV6-2 or TRBV6-3 to TRBJ2-2; D ambiguous. Germline-derived CDR1 and CDR2 are MNHEY and SVGEGT. Trimming stripped 7 bases from V and 4 bases from J, with 13 bases between. The CDR3 totals 14 residues. The CDR3: CASTTPYSTGELFF. CDR3 nucleotides: TGTGCCAGCACCACTCCATATTCCACCGGGGAGCTGTTTTTT.

This clonotype was seen only a few times. The CDR3 sequence: CSVDGRAGDFQETQYF. The CDR3 DNA sequence: TGCAGCGTTGACGGGCGAGCGGGAGATTTCCAAGAGACCCAGTACTTC. This chain uses TRBV29-1 with TRBJ2-5, with TRBD2 identical over 8 bases. The CDR3 is 16 residues long. The germline gives CDR1 SQVTM, CDR2 ANQGSEA. The junction had 10 bases not matched to a gene; V was cut back by 3 bases and J by 1 base. The variable domain in full, with the rest retrieved from reference TRBV29-1 and TRBJ2-5, is SAVISQKPSRDICQRGTSLTIQCQVDSQVTMMFWYRQQPGQSLTLIATANQGSEATYESGFVIDKFPISRPNLTFSTLTVSNMSPEDSSIYLCSVDGRAGDFQETQYFGPGTRLLVL.

This rearrangement joins TRBV15 to TRBJ2-5, with a weak D call TRBD1 (6 bases). CDR3 length equals 14 residues. V shed 3 bases and J shed 9 bases, with 17 bases lying between them. The germline V gene has CDR1 LNHNV and CDR2 YYDKDF (reference sequence). The CDR3 loop reads CATSRGQHHGAQYF. For the CDR3, the DNA is TGTGCCACCAGCAGGGGACAACACCACGGGGCCCAGTACTTC.

This clonotype has ten or more counts. The chain combines TRBV19 with TRBJ1-1; D uncertain. Germline V CDR1 and CDR2: LNHDA, SQIVND (reference sequence). The CDR3 consists of 12 residues. Trimming pared 5 bases from V and 5 bases from J, leaving 9 bases between. The CDR3 spells CASSHGGTEAFF. DNA of the CDR3: TGTGCCAGTAGTCACGGAGGAACTGAAGCTTTCTTT.

The rearrangement joins TRBV7-3 to TRBJ2-2, with D hard to call. CDR3 length: 15 residues. Per the germline V gene, CDR1 is SGHTA and CDR2 is FQGTGA. The ends were cut back, 4 bases at V and 1 base at J, with 10 bases in the middle. CDR3 bases: TGTGCCAGCAGCTCATATTCCCGGAACACCGGGGAGCTGTTTTTT. Encoded protein: CASSSYSRNTGELFF. Combining the CDR3 with reference TRBV7-3 and TRBJ2-2 gives the whole variable domain GAGVSQTPSNKVTEKGKYVELRCDPISGHTALYWYRQSLGQGPEFLIYFQGTGAADDSGLPNDRFFAVRPEGSVSTLKIQRTERGDSAVYLCASSSYSRNTGELFFGEGSRLTVL.

A remark on this clonotype: A much larger clonotype is one base distant, so this may be a read error. The chain is built from TRBV2 and TRBJ2-5; D gene uncertain. This CDR3 has 13 amino acids. The germline gives CDR1 SNHLY, CDR2 FYNNEI. The CDR3 DNA follows: TGTGCCAGCAGTGAGCTAGGTGAAGAGACCCTGTACTTC. Its translation: CASSELGEETLYF.

The rearrangement uses TRBV20-1 and TRBJ1-5; maybe TRBD1 (5 bases). The V end lost 1 base, the J end lost 6 bases, and 10 bases lay between the germline ends. Germline V gives CDR1 DFQATT, CDR2 SNEGSKA (reference sequence). CDR3 length equals 13 residues. CDR3 DNA sequence: TGCAGTGCTAGAGTTACAGGCATTCAGCCCCAGCATTTT. Translating it yields CSARVTGIQPQHF.

This clonotype was observed a few times. A read error is possible here, since a much larger clone lies one base away. The chain couples TRBV19 to TRBJ1-1, with a possible D match to TRBD1 (6 bases). CDR3 size: 13 residues. Germline V CDR1 and CDR2: LNHDA, SQIVND (reference sequence). V gave up 4 bases and J gave up 5 bases, with 11 bases separating them. CDR3 region: CASSTLGQTEAFF. The DNA of the CDR3 is TGTGCCAGTAGTACCCTCGGACAGACTGAAGCTTTCTTT.

The chain carries TRBV10-3 and TRBJ1-6, with 7 bases that match TRBD1. This CDR3 has 16 residues. The junction had 9 bases not matched to a gene; V was cut back by 10 bases and J by 0 bases. Per the germline V gene, CDR1 is ENHRY and CDR2 is SYGVKD. CDR3: CASRWTGSSYNSPLHF. The CDR3 DNA follows: TGTGCCAGCAGATGGACAGGAAGCTCCTATAATTCACCCCTCCACTTT.

This rearrangement joins TRBV24-1 to TRBJ2-5, with 10 bases fitting TRBD1. Trimming removed 4 bases from V and 2 bases from J; junction bases left unmatched: 15. Germline CDR1 and CDR2: KGHDR and SFDVKD. CDR3 length: 19 amino acids. CDR3 in DNA: TGTGCCACCAGTGACCCTAGGGGGACAGGGGAGGGTCTTCAAGAGACCCAGTACTTC. This codes for CATSDPRGTGEGLQETQYF.

The CDR3 DNA follows: TGCAGCGTCCGGGGGGGGACTAGCGGGAGTTACGAGCAGTACTTC. This codes for CSVRGGTSGSYEQYF. The chain has TRBV29-1 and TRBJ2-7, with 14 bases matching TRBD2. Germline lookup yields CDR1 SQVTM and CDR2 ANQGSEA. CDR3 length: 15 amino acids. The J segment lost 4 bases and the V segment lost 6 bases, leaving 8 bases of the junction unmatched.

This clonotype showed up just a few times. CDR3 sequence reads: CSASTAGAREQYF. CDR3 DNA: TGCAGTGCTAGCACTGCGGGAGCTCGGGAGCAGTACTTC. This chain joins TRBV20-1 and TRBJ2-7, with 7 bases matching TRBD2. The CDR3 length is 13 residues. The germline V gene has CDR1 DFQATT and CDR2 SNEGSKA (reference sequence). The V gene end was trimmed by 3 bases and the J gene end by 7 bases; junction bases not matched to a gene: 9.

This clonotype has a count of ten or more. The chain has TRBV7-8 and TRBJ2-7, with TRBD2 matching over 8 bases. The germline gives CDR1 SGHVS, CDR2 FQNEAQ. V dropped 4 bases and J dropped 3; count of bases not matched to a gene: 8. The CDR3 runs 15 residues. The CDR3 DNA is TGTGCCAGCAGCTCAACTAGCGGTGGGTACTACGAGCAGTACTTC. Protein sequence: CASSSTSGGYYEQYF.

A single count supports this clonotype. The V and J genes are TRBV5-4 and TRBJ2-5, with TRBD2 matching over 8 bases. V shed 5 bases and J 1 base; nucleotides not matched to a gene: 19. The CDR3 spans 19 residues. CDR1 and CDR2 (germline): SGHNT, YYREEE (reference sequence). CDR3 bases: TGTGCCAGCAGTGAAGCACCCCGCGGGGGGATACCCCTCCAAGAGACCCAGTACTTC. The encoded protein is CASSEAPRGGIPLQETQYF.

This clonotype was seen ten or more times. The chain uses TRBV29-1 and TRBJ2-6, with TRBD2 matching over 14 bases. Germline V gives CDR1 SQVTM, CDR2 ANQGSEA. The CDR3 contains 16 residues. The V gene end was trimmed by 4 bases and the J gene end by 4 bases; junction bases not matched to a gene: 3. The CDR3, as DNA: TGCAGCGTTGGGACTAGCGGGGGGTTCGGGGCCAACGTCCTGACTTTC. It is translated as CSVGTSGGFGANVLTF.

The table lists this clonotype with a few counts. The chain combines TRBV7-2 with TRBJ2-6; TRBD1 aligns across 11 bases. The CDR3 totals 16 residues. V gave up 4 bases and J gave up 4 bases; unmatched junction bases: 3. The germline CDR1 and CDR2 sequences are SGHTA and FQGNSA. The CDR3 bases are TGTGCCAGCAGCTGGACAGGGGGCGCGGGGGCCAACGTCCTGACTTTC. Protein: CASSWTGGAGANVLTF.